This entry lists 26 T cell receptor beta chains sequenced from one sample in a study of beta chain features in type 1 diabetes. Reverse transcription of all isolated RNA meant that expressed TCRB transcripts were sequenced. Assay: immunoSEQ multiplex PCR; the TCRdb copy retains only in-frame clones and omits some. The sample lists under 950,000 clones; 15% to 20% were seen once. Specimen: naive CD4+ T cells from blood. The receptors come from a woman under 30 in good health.

J is TRBJ2-1 and V is TRBV25-1, with a possible D match to TRBD2 (6 bases). V lost 4 bases and J 6 bases, leaving 10 bases between the germline ends. The CDR3 has 13 amino acids. Per germline, CDR1 MGHDK and CDR2 SYGVNS. The CDR3 reads CASSVLARNEQFF. CDR3 sequence (DNA): TGTGCCAGCAGTGTACTAGCCCGCAATGAGCAGTTCTTC.

Ten or more counts support this clone. The CDR3 protein is CANIGGPGELFF. The CDR3 nucleotides are TGTGCCAACATTGGTGGTCCCGGGGAGCTGTTTTTT. The chain has TRBV7-9 and TRBJ2-2, with D unresolved. V lost 10 bases, J lost 6 bases, and 12 bases lay in between. The CDR3 consists of 12 residues. Germline assignment: CDR1 SEHNR and CDR2 FQNEAQ (reference sequence).

CDR3 sequence: CASSSRKLRTSTDTQYF. The CDR3, as DNA: TGTGCCAGCTCATCCAGAAAATTGAGGACTAGCACAGATACGCAGTATTTT. The chain combines TRBV18 with TRBJ2-3; the D gene is possibly TRBD2 (5 bases). The CDR3 has 17 residues. CDR1 is KGHSH, CDR2 LQKENI, per germline. V was shortened by 5 bases and J by 0 bases, with 18 bases between the two germline ends.

This clone showed up just a few times. The chain recombines TRBV19 with TRBJ1-5, with D tentatively TRBD1 (6 bases). Germline values: CDR1 LNHDA, CDR2 SQIVND (reference sequence). CDR3 length: 17 residues. With 5 bases removed from V and 7 bases from J, the gap between germline ends came to 24 bases. The CDR3 loop is CASSFTGAGALRQPQHF. The DNA of the CDR3 is TGTGCCAGTAGTTTCACGGGGGCAGGAGCCTTGAGGCAGCCCCAGCATTTT. Looking up the rest from reference TRBV19 and TRBJ1-5 gives the full variable domain: DGGITQSPKYLFRKEGQNVTLSCEQNLNHDAMYWYRQDPGQGLRLIYYSQIVNDFQKGDIAEGYSVSREKKESFPLTVTSAQKNPTAFYLCASSFTGAGALRQPQHFGDGTRLSIL.

This clone occurred a few times. V and J are TRBV21-1 and TRBJ1-2. TRBV21-1 has pseudogene status. This CDR3 is built from 8 residues. CDR3 amino acids: CASRSYTF. The CDR3 DNA reads as TGTGCCAGCAGGAGCTACACCTTC.

This clone was recorded a few times. V gene TRBV4-1 combines with J gene TRBJ1-1; D might be TRBD1 (5 bases). This CDR3 spans 16 amino acids. V was pared by 4 bases and J by 0 bases, with 15 bases between. Per the germline V gene, CDR1 is MGHRA and CDR2 is YSYEKL. DNA of the CDR3: TGCGCCAGCAGCCCTTTAGGGGAGGGGTTGAACACTGAAGCTTTCTTT. It is translated as CASSPLGEGLNTEAFF.

The rearrangement joins TRBV5-8 to TRBJ2-6; D gene uncertain. Between the trimmed V and J ends, which lost 0 bases and 2 bases, there was a span of 12 bases. The CDR3 consists of 17 residues. CDR1 SGHTS and CDR2 YDEGEE come from the germline V gene. The CDR3 nucleotides are TGTGCCAGCAGCTTGGTATTCGCGAGTACTGGGGCCAACGTCCTGACTTTC. Its protein is CASSLVFASTGANVLTF.

This clone has a handful of counts. The rearrangement links TRBV6-1 to TRBJ2-1; TRBD2 matches at 12 bases. Germline V CDR1 and CDR2: MNHNS, SASEGT. V lost 1 base to trimming and J lost 5 bases; unmatched junction nucleotides: 0. The CDR3 is 15 residues long. CDR3 sequence reads: CASSEGTSGDNEQFF. CDR3 nucleotides: TGTGCCAGCAGTGAAGGGACTAGCGGGGACAATGAGCAGTTCTTC.

About this clone: The identical CDR3 is also encoded by other nucleotide sequences in the sample. The chain has TRBV7-9 and TRBJ1-2; no reliable D call. This CDR3 is 12 amino acids long. Trimming left V 1 base short and J 4 bases short, with 4 bases between. Germline-derived CDR1 and CDR2 are SEHNR and FQNEAQ (reference sequence). This CDR3 reads CASSLGGYGYTF. DNA for the CDR3: TGTGCCAGCAGCTTAGGCGGCTATGGCTACACCTTC.

The chain couples TRBV7-9 to TRBJ1-5; 7 bases map to TRBD1. The CDR3 totals 14 residues. Trimming cost V 2 bases and J 4 bases; bases outside gene matches: 2. The germline CDR1 and CDR2 sequences are SEHNR and FQNEAQ (reference sequence). CDR3 in DNA: TGTGCCAGCAGCTTACCAGGGGGTAATCAGCCCCAGCATTTT. Its protein is CASSLPGGNQPQHF.

V is TRBV7-3 and J is TRBJ2-3; 12 positions match TRBD2. Germline-derived CDR1 and CDR2 are SGHTA and FQGTGA. Germline trimming cut 4 bases from V and 8 bases from J; bases unmatched to any gene: 4. CDR3 size: 14 residues. CDR3 region: CASSSLAGGSTQYF. CDR3 in DNA: TGTGCCAGCAGCTCCCTAGCGGGAGGGAGTACGCAGTATTTT.

In its sample, this clone was seen a few times. The chain has TRBV28 and TRBJ2-7; the match to TRBD2 covers 7 bases. Germline V gene lookup returns CDR1 MDHEN and CDR2 SYDVKM. V dropped 2 bases and J dropped 5; count of bases not matched to a gene: 9. CDR3 length: 15 residues. CDR3 sequence: CASSLPRLARDEQYF. DNA of the CDR3: TGTGCCAGCAGTTTACCTCGACTAGCTCGCGACGAGCAGTACTTC.

As for this clone: This sample also contains other DNA sequences that code for the same CDR3. The gene calls are TRBV6-1 and TRBJ2-7; D unresolved. CDR1 is MNHNS and CDR2 is SASEGT in the germline V gene. V was cut by 6 bases and J by 3 bases, with 3 bases left in between. CDR3 length: 10 amino acids. This CDR3 is CASRNYEQYF. CDR3 DNA: TGTGCCAGCAGAAACTACGAGCAGTACTTC.

About this clone: Different DNA sequences within this sample yield the same CDR3. V and J are TRBV27 and TRBJ2-5; D remains unclear. This CDR3 region has 13 residues. The V end was cut by 0 bases, the J end by 0 bases, with 2 bases between. CDR1 MNHEY and CDR2 SMNVEV come from the germline V gene (reference sequence). The CDR3 DNA sequence: TGTGCCAGCAGTTTATCCTACCAAGAGACCCAGTACTTC. It yields the protein CASSLSYQETQYF.

This clone was observed many times. The chain couples TRBV5-4 to TRBJ2-1; D might be TRBD2 (6 bases). The CDR3 has 16 amino acids. Deletions cut 3 bases from V and 2 bases from J, with 15 bases between. Per germline, CDR1 SGHNT and CDR2 YYREEE (reference sequence). The CDR3 nucleotides are TGTGCCAGCAGCTCCTATAGCGGAGCTACCTACAATGAGCAGTTCTTC. Amino acid sequence: CASSSYSGATYNEQFF.

A single count supports this clone. The chain is built from TRBV27 and TRBJ2-2; TRBD2 matches 8 bases. Germline V lookup: CDR1 MNHEY, CDR2 SMNVEV (reference sequence). The CDR3 is 18 residues long. V trimming: 6 bases; J trimming: 5 bases; junction bases outside the gene matches: 17. CDR3 nucleotide sequence: TGTGCCAGCAGCCGTCGGGGTAGCGGGACGTATGGGACCGGGGAGCTGTTTTTT. Amino acid sequence: CASSRRGSGTYGTGELFF.

The chain has TRBV2 and TRBJ1-2; D is possibly TRBD1 (6 bases). The CDR3 length is 14 residues. The germline CDR1 and CDR2 sequences are SNHLY and FYNNEI. V lost 2 bases and J 5 bases, leaving 12 bases between the germline ends. CDR3 DNA: TGTGCCAGCAGTGAATCTGGGGGGCGGTATGGCTACACCTTC. Its translation is CASSESGGRYGYTF. Complete variable domain (other parts from reference TRBV2 and TRBJ1-2): EPEVTQTPSHQVTQMGQEVILRCVPISNHLYFYWYRQILGQKVEFLVSFYNNEISEKSEIFDDQFSVERPDGSNFTLKIRSTKLEDSAMYFCASSESGGRYGYTFGSGTRLTVV.

The V and J genes are TRBV28 and TRBJ2-1, with D hard to call. This CDR3 contains 14 residues. V gave up 4 bases and J gave up 0 bases, with 7 bases separating them. In germline, CDR1 is MDHEN, CDR2 SYDVKM. The CDR3 nucleotides read TGTGCCAGCAGTTCCAGTAGCTCCTACAATGAGCAGTTCTTC. Translation: CASSSSSSYNEQFF.

Only a few counts were recorded for this clone. J is TRBJ2-1 and V is TRBV7-2; TRBD2 agrees at 8 bases. V lost 5 bases and J lost 7; bases outside the gene matches: 7. CDR3 length: 14 amino acids. The V gene's germline CDR1 is SGHTA and CDR2 FQGNSA. CDR3 nucleotides: TGTGCCAGCAGCACTGGGACTAGGCGGAATGAGCAGTTCTTC. This gives the protein CASSTGTRRNEQFF.

Note on this clone: Other nucleotide sequences in the sample specify the same CDR3. The chain couples TRBV20-1 to TRBJ2-7; D not certain. Germline V gives CDR1 DFQATT, CDR2 SNEGSKA (reference sequence). CDR3 size: 11 residues. Trimming cost V 6 bases and J 1 base, with 7 bases left between them. The CDR3 spells CSAPRSYEQYF. In nucleotides, the CDR3 is TGCAGTGCCCCCCGATCCTACGAGCAGTACTTC.

This clone was seen a handful of times. This chain uses TRBV7-2 with TRBJ2-3; no reliable D call. Between the trimmed V and J ends, which lost 1 base and 3 bases, there was a span of 8 bases. This CDR3 is 14 amino acids long. CDR1 and CDR2 from the germline V gene are SGHTA and FQGNSA. The CDR3 protein is CASSLVLGTDTQYF. The CDR3 nucleotides are TGTGCCAGCAGCTTAGTGCTAGGTACAGATACGCAGTATTTT.

The rearrangement joins TRBV7-2 to TRBJ2-3, with 11 bases fitting TRBD2. The CDR3 contains 16 residues. Germline CDR1 SGHTA, CDR2 FQGNSA. Trimming took 4 bases from V and 6 from J; bases not matched to a gene: 9. CDR3 in amino acids: CASSSLAGGTWDTQYF. CDR3 sequence (DNA): TGTGCCAGCAGCTCCCTAGCGGGAGGAACCTGGGATACGCAGTATTTT.

This clone was seen only a few times. V is TRBV27 and J is TRBJ2-3; 12 bases fit TRBD2. This CDR3 region has 20 residues. CDR1 MNHEY and CDR2 SMNVEV come from the germline V gene (reference sequence). V trimming: 5 bases; J trimming: 0 bases; junction bases outside the gene matches: 15. The CDR3 protein is CASSSRTSGTTLTSTDTQYF. The DNA for the CDR3 is TGTGCCAGCAGTAGCAGGACTAGCGGGACTACACTTACTAGCACAGATACGCAGTATTTT.

This clone was seen a few times. V usage is TRBV5-4 and J usage is TRBJ2-1; D possibly matches TRBD1 or TRBD2 (7 bases each). Germline V lookup: CDR1 SGHNT, CDR2 YYREEE (reference sequence). With 3 bases removed from V and 4 bases from J, the gap between germline ends came to 14 bases. This CDR3 contains 15 residues. CDR3 loop: CASSSPAGQYNEQFF. The CDR3, as DNA: TGTGCCAGCAGCTCCCCAGCGGGACAGTACAATGAGCAGTTCTTC.

This chain uses TRBV2 with TRBJ1-1, with D tentatively TRBD1 (5 bases). The CDR3 covers 15 residues. In germline, CDR1 is SNHLY, CDR2 FYNNEI. With 8 bases removed from V and 0 bases from J, the gap between germline ends came to 16 bases. DNA for the CDR3: TGTGCCAGCGCATCAGGGCGGCGGGTGAACACTGAAGCTTTCTTT. This translates into CASASGRRVNTEAFF.

The CDR3 here is CASSLGGGGWTQYF. The CDR3 bases are TGTGCCAGCAGCTTAGGTGGAGGGGGATGGACCCAGTACTTC. The chain recombines TRBV13 with TRBJ2-5; D possibly uses TRBD1 or TRBD2 (6 bases each). The CDR3 consists of 14 residues. V shed 0 bases and J shed 7 bases, with 12 bases lying between them. Germline values: CDR1 PRHDT, CDR2 FYEKMQ (reference sequence).